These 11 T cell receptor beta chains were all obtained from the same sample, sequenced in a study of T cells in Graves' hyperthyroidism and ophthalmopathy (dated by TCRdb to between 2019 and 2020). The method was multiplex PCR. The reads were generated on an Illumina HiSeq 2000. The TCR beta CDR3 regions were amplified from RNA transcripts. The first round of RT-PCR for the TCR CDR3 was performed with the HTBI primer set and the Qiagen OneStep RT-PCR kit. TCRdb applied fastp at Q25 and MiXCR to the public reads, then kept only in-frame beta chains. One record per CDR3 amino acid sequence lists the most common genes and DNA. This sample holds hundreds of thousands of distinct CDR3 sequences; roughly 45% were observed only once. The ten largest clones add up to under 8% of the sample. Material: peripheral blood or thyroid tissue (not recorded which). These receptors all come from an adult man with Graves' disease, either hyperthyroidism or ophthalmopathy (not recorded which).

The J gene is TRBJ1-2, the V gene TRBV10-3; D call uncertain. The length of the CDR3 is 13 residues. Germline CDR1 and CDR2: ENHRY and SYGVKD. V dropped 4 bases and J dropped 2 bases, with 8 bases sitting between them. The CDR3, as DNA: TGTGCCATCAGTGCGGAGACAAACTATGGCTACACCTTC. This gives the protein CAISAETNYGYTF.

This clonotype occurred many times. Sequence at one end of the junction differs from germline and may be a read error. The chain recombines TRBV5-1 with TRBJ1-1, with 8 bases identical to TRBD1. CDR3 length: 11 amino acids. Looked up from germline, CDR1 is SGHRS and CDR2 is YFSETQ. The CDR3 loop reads CASSLGTGAFF. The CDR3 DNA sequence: TGTGCCAGCAGCTTAGGGACAGGTGCTTTCTTT.

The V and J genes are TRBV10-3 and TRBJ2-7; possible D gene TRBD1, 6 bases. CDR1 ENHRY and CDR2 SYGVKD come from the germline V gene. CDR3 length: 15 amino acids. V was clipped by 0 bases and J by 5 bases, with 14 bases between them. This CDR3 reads CAISESDRGRNEQYF. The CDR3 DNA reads TGTGCCATCAGTGAGTCGGACAGAGGGCGGAACGAGCAGTACTTC.

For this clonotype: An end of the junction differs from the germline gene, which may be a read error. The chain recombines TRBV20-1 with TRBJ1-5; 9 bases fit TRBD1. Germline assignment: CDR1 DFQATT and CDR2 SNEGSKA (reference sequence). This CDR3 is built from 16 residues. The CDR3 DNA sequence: TGCAGTGCTAGAGATGCCACAGGGGGCGTGAATCGGCCCCAGCATTTT. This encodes CSARDATGGVNRPQHF.

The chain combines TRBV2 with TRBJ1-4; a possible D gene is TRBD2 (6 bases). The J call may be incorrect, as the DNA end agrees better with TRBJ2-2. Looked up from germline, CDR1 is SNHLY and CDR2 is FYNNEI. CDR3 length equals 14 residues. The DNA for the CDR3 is TGTGCCAGCGAGGAGCGGGCGAGCACCGGGGAGCTGTTTTTT. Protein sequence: CASEERASTGELFF.

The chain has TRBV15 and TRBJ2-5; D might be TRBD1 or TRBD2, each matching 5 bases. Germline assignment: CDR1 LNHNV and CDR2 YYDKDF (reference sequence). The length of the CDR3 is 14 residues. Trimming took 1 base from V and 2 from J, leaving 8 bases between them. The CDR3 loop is CATSRGWGQETQYF. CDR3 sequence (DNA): TGTGCCACCAGCAGAGGCTGGGGGCAAGAGACCCAGTACTTC.

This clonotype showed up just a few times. The CDR3 DNA sequence: TGTGCCAGCAGCCGGACGTGGGGGGGCCTACGCGAGCAGTACTTC. Translating gives CASSRTWGGLREQYF. The V and J genes are TRBV7-2 and TRBJ2-7, with TRBD2 as a possible D gene (7 bases). V shed 5 bases and J shed 6 bases, with 20 bases lying between them. CDR1 is SGHTA, CDR2 FQGNSA, per germline. The CDR3 has 15 residues.

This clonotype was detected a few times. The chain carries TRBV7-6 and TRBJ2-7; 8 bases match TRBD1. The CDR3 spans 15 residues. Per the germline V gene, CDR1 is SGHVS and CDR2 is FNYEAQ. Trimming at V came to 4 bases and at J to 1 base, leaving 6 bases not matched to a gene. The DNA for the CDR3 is TGTGCCAGCAGCTCAGGGGGCCTCAAGTCCTACGAGCAGTACTTC. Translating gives CASSSGGLKSYEQYF.

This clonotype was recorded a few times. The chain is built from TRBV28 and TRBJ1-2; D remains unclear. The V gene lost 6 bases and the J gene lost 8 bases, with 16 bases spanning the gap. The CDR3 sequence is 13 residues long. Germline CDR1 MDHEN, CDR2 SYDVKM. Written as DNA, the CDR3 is TGTGCCAGCAGCTACACCCTCTCACGAGGCTACACCTTC. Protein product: CASSYTLSRGYTF.

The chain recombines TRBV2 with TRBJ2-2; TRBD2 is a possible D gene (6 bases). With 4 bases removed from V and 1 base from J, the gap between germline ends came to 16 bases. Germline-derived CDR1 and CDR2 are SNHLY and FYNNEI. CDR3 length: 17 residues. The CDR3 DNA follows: TGTGCCAGCAGTGGGGATGCTGGGACTGTGAACACCGGGGAGCTGTTTTTT. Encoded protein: CASSGDAGTVNTGELFF.

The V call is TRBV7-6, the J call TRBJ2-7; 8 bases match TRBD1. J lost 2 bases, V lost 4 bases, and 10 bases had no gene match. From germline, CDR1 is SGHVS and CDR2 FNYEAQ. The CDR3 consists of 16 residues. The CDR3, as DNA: TGTGCCAGCAGCTCCCCGACAGGGGATCCCCCCTACGAGCAGTACTTC. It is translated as CASSSPTGDPPYEQYF.